Listed below are T cell receptor beta chains from one sample, sequenced in a study of cytomegalovirus exposure and HLA in healthy donors. Clones were sequenced by immunoSEQ multiplex PCR, and TCRdb holds only the in-frame ones, with some missing. Altogether about 140,000 clones are present, approximately 94% being singletons, with the ten largest covering approximately 2%. Sequenced input: PBMCs. These receptors were taken from a man between 18 and 29 years old in good health and CMV-seropositive. CDR3s leave out the opening cysteine and the closing phenylalanine or tryptophan.

v_gene,CDR3aa
TRBV25-1,ASSTPGLGFEQETQY
TRBV27,ASSLKPTGKDTQY
TRBV28,ASSPSTGSSYNEQF
TRBV6-1,ASSGSTSGRDTQY
TRBV2,ASSRTSSEETQY
TRBV9,ASSSEVGYEQY
TRBV28,ASSLPFRGHEQF
TRBV19,ASSGGRYNAEQF
TRBV2,ASSEGRVNIQY
TRBV28,ASRDPGPPLYEQY
TRBV7-2,ASSPGRATNEKLF
TRBV28,ASSLSTARRGETQY
TRBV28,ASGETGYEQY
TRBV6-4,ASSDGKGSAISTDTQY
TRBV4-2,ASSQERLAVSYEQY
TRBV7-9,ASSLSGAGTGGYT
TRBV9,ASSVVREGGNEQF
TRBV28,ASSLKPGLYGYT
TRBV6-1,AINSRDSNQPQH
TRBV5-1,ASSLGTGGYGYT
TRBV2,ATLREVMETQY
TRBV21-1,ASSPRGAVLSTDTQY
TRBV5-1,ASKDRSKTDTQY
TRBV19,ASTDVRGARDGYT
TRBV2,ASSFSTGTSFNEQF
TRBV7-9,ASSSGLAGLSTDTQY
TRBV11-3,ASSPGVAGETDTQY
TRBV7-9,ASSPLPGQGASGNTEAF
TRBV5-8,ASSWGGQFSNQPQH
TRBV7-2,ASSEGLNNQPQH
TRBV18,ASSPRGGSSTDTQY
TRBV6-5,ASSYSGGSDGYT
TRBV28,ASSFSFVGGSYGYT
TRBV30,ASRDSGEKLF
TRBV14,ASSARDFSYEQY
TRBV7-6,ASSLLLPGRDYTGELF
TRBV6-1,ASGWTGVYEQY
TRBV7-2,ASSLELVDEQF
TRBV25-1,ASRRDSSYEQY
TRBV5-1,ASSLGRGLSYNEQF
TRBV2,ASSAAGPGTGELF
TRBV5-1,ASSSGGQGLNTEAF
TRBV9,ASSVVGLNVYSSYEQY
TRBV15,ATSRDLDSNYGYT
TRBV5-1,ASSPVQGPNQPQH
TRBV18,ASSPPRGGQSSYEQY
TRBV28,ASSHGGELF
TRBV6-5,ASSSLARKHNEQF
TRBV7-2,ASSLVSSGKRQF
TRBV28,ASRKQGINYGYT
TRBV6-5,ASSWGQGENTEAF
TRBV7-9,ASSLADGQGATNEKLF
TRBV5-5,ASSPPQQGNEKLF
TRBV5-4,ASSLDGFTEAF
TRBV10-3,AISTQGSNSPLH
TRBV7-9,ASSLEDIQSDTQY
TRBV27,ASSSLRQGPSYNEQF